This entry concerns a single T cell receptor beta chain. This clonotype was detected ten times or more. The target of this receptor is not known. No much larger clone exists at a distance of one base, and base qualities are not known. TCR beta CDR3 regions were amplified from RNA transcripts. For the first round of RT-PCR on the TCR CDR3, the HTBI primer set was used together with the Qiagen OneStep RT-PCR kit. Libraries were constructed in a second round of multiplex PCR, after which size selection and purification were performed. Sequencing of the libraries was done on an Illumina HiSeq2000 using paired-end 100 bp reads. As for the original processing: Raw data were processed with SOAPnuke, discarding reads with adapters, uncalled bases, mean Phred below 15, or no exact constant-primer or identifier match. High-quality paired reads were merged with COPE v1.2.5, and unique nucleotide sequences were defined as clonotypes. Clonotypes were aligned to IMGT TRBV, TRBD and TRBJ reference segments using MiTCR v1.1. Analysis was restricted to V-J combinations with a frequency above 0.0001, which covered about 99% of repertoires. A TCS score was defined as the ratio of F50 (clonal expansion) to E x V (chaos), with BLOSUM62-based TCRdist applied between CDR3 peptides within each V-J. Welch's t-statistics and random forest reduced around 510 V-J features to 13, which were used in a naive Bayes classifier (R e1071). TCRdb trimmed public reads at Q25 via fastp, called clones via MiXCR and kept in-frame beta chains. Rows with a matching CDR3 protein are joined into one entry that keeps the most common DNA and genes. The V and J calls were determined by TCRdb, not by the authors. The sample data list 300,000 to 350,000 distinct CDR3 sequences, and about 15% of these were observed just once. The ten largest clones capture around 25% of the sample.

Stable Graves' hyperthyroidism was defined as no progression to ophthalmopathy during 18 months of follow-up. The hyperthyroidism patients were between 18 and 65 years old and newly diagnosed, with a disease duration of less than 2 months. Exclusion was applied to patients with uncontrolled infections, other autoimmune diseases, pregnancy or lactation. Diagnoses relied on clinical symptoms, serum thyroxine and TRAb, thyroid ultrasound and orbital computed tomography. PBMCs were isolated from approximately 10 ml of fresh peripheral blood by Ficoll-Paque density gradient centrifugation. Total RNA was extracted with Trizol reagent, and quality was checked on an Agilent 2100 Bioanalyzer. CDR1 and CDR2 are drawn from the germline V gene: SGHTA, FQGNSA. V ends up 4 bases short and J 6 bases short, with an unmatched junction base count of 5. The CDR3 covers 15 residues, taking in both the cysteine and the phenylalanine. CDR3 DNA is the only sequence kept; it has 45 bases, read in frame from the first base.

The sample originates from a study of T cells in Graves' hyperthyroidism and ophthalmopathy (dated 2019 in TCRdb). A note on the overall study: Peripheral blood was sampled at the time of initial diagnosis, prior to any treatment. The 100 discovery patients were randomly split 7:3 into training and test sets. Following sampling, methimazole starting at 30 mg daily was given to hyperthyroidism patients, and high-dose intravenous methylprednisolone was given to ophthalmopathy patients. According to the paper, TCR Vbeta CDR3 sequencing was carried out on approximately 140 peripheral blood samples, which came from about 45 ophthalmopathy, about 75 hyperthyroidism and roughly 17 progressor patients. To identify distinguishing TCR V-J signatures, a discovery cohort of about 100 patients was used, comprising under 45 with Graves' ophthalmopathy and around 60 with stable Graves' hyperthyroidism. The study also compared thyroid tissue and blood T-cell repertoires from several Graves' hyperthyroidism patients. An independent validation cohort of under 20 hyperthyroidism patients and about 16 patients who later progressed to ophthalmopathy tested prospective prediction of ophthalmopathy. What the study reported, not specific to this receptor: In validation, the model predicted progression to ophthalmopathy with roughly 66% sensitivity and less than 75% specificity, a median of approximately 6.5 months before onset. A model built on a 13 V-J signature distinguished ophthalmopathy from stable hyperthyroidism, reaching about 88% sensitivity and 81.08% specificity in cross-validation and 80%/75% in testing. No statistical method was used to fix the sample size in advance, and group allocation was not hidden from the investigators. Blood samples also contained most of the expanded thyroid clonotypes (frequency above 0.001), which suggests that blood repertoires may reflect thyroid immune responses.

The sequence joins TRBV7-2 to TRBJ2-1, and TRBD1 aligns with 11 junction nucleotides. The source of this sequence is a woman in her 30s with Graves' hyperthyroidism. The sequencing input was blood. The DNA reads as follows: TGTGCCAGCAGCTCGCCGGGACAGGGGGGCAATGAGCAGTTCTTC. Its coded protein is CASSSPGQGGNEQFF. The variable domain in full, with residues beyond the CDR3 obtained from the reference TRBV7-2 and TRBJ2-1 genes, is GAGVSQSPSNKVTEKGKDVELRCDPISGHTALYWYRQSLGQGLEFLIYFQGNSAPDKSGLPSDRFSAERTGGSVSTLTIQRTQQEDSAVYLCASSSPGQGGNEQFFGPGTRLTVL.